These T cell receptor beta chains were read from a single sample in a study of shared T cell receptors in the human thymus. The protocol was immunoSEQ multiplex PCR, while the TCRdb copy is restricted to in-frame clones and leaves out a portion. This table holds more than 550,000 clones, 80% to 90% found once. This same sample was also taken into another study, of human thymus T cells.

Sequenced input: thymocytes. These receptors originate from a boy under two years old with a congenital heart defect. Each CDR3 is given with its conserved first and last residue. The order of the fields is V gene, D gene, clone size, J gene, CDR3 DNA, CDR3 protein. The D gene is left open where the match is weak. Rows give clone size only sometimes, using once, few, many, or a class for an expanded clone.

V: TRBV19
D: TRBD2
size: few
J: TRBJ2-2
DNA: TGTGCCAGTAGTATGACCGGACTAGCGGGAGAAGAGAAGACCGGGGAGCTGTTTTTT
CDR3: CASSMTGLAGEEKTGELFF

V: TRBV11-2
D: .
size: .
J: TRBJ1-5
DNA: TGTGCCAGCAGCCTAACAGGGATTAATCAGCCCCAGCATTTT
CDR3: CASSLTGINQPQHF

V: TRBV4-3
D: .
size: .
J: TRBJ1-3
DNA: TGCGCCAGCAGCCAACGAAGGGGGGGACGAAACACCATATATTTT
CDR3: CASSQRRGGRNTIYF

V: TRBV25-1
D: TRBD1
size: few
J: TRBJ2-1
DNA: TGTGCCAGCAGCGGGACAGGGGCAGACAATGAGCAGTTCTTC
CDR3: CASSGTGADNEQFF

V: TRBV12-5
D: TRBD1
size: .
J: TRBJ1-2
DNA: TGTGCTAGTTCGGAGGGACAGGGCATATATGGCTACACCTTC
CDR3: CASSEGQGIYGYTF

V: TRBV4-1
D: TRBD1
size: .
J: TRBJ1-6
DNA: TGCGCCAGCAGCTACCGATCACCGGGACAGGAAAATTCACCCCTCCACTTT
CDR3: CASSYRSPGQENSPLHF

V: TRBV20-1
D: .
size: .
J: TRBJ2-5
DNA: TGCAGTGCTAGAGCTAAAGAGACCCAGTACTTC
CDR3: CSARAKETQYF

V: TRBV2
D: TRBD1
size: .
J: TRBJ1-5
DNA: TGTGCCTGCACTCAGGGGGCCCTTATAAGCAATCAGCCCCAGCATTTT
CDR3: CACTQGALISNQPQHF

V: TRBV5-4
D: TRBD1
size: .
J: TRBJ2-2
DNA: TGTGCCAGTCAGGGGGAATTGGACACCGGGGAGCTGTTTTTT
CDR3: CASQGELDTGELFF

V: TRBV28
D: TRBD1
size: .
J: TRBJ1-5
DNA: TGTGCCAGCAGAGATACAGGGGGCCCTGGTGGCAATCAGCCCCAGCATTTT
CDR3: CASRDTGGPGGNQPQHF

V: TRBV28
D: TRBD2
size: .
J: TRBJ2-3
DNA: TGTGCCAGCAGTTGTCCAGGAGGGGCTAGCGGGGGCCCTAACAGCACAGATACGCAGTATTTT
CDR3: CASSCPGGASGGPNSTDTQYF

V: TRBV7-2
D: .
size: .
J: TRBJ2-3
DNA: TGTGCCAGCAGCTTAGCGGCGGGCATACCTAGCACAGATACGCAGTATTTT
CDR3: CASSLAAGIPSTDTQYF

V: TRBV7-3
D: .
size: .
J: TRBJ2-1
DNA: TGTGCCAGCAGCTTATATAGTGGGAGCTCCTACAATGAGCAGTTCTTC
CDR3: CASSLYSGSSYNEQFF

V: TRBV7-2
D: TRBD2
size: .
J: TRBJ2-7
DNA: TGTGCCAGCAGCCTGGAAGGGCCTAGCGGGAGGGAATACGAGCAGTACTTC
CDR3: CASSLEGPSGREYEQYF

V: TRBV30
D: TRBD1
size: once
J: TRBJ1-1
DNA: TGTGCCTGGAGTTTGGACAGGGAGTCCACTGAAGCTTTCTTT
CDR3: CAWSLDRESTEAFF

V: TRBV4-2
D: TRBD1
size: .
J: TRBJ1-1
DNA: TGTGCCAGCAGCCAAGACACAGGGGGTAATGAAGCTTTCTTT
CDR3: CASSQDTGGNEAFF

V: TRBV4-3
D: TRBD2
size: .
J: TRBJ2-3
DNA: TGCGCCAGCAGCCAAAGACAGGGTAGCGGGAGTGCAGATACGCAGTATTTT
CDR3: CASSQRQGSGSADTQYF

V: TRBV27
D: TRBD2
size: .
J: TRBJ2-3
DNA: TGTGCCAGTTCTCCGGGGGGAAATCCGCAGTATTTT
CDR3: CASSPGGNPQYF

V: TRBV4-3
D: TRBD1
size: .
J: TRBJ2-1
DNA: TGCGCCAGCAGCCAAGATACCCGGGACGGCAGGGGGTATAACAATGAGCAGTTCTTC
CDR3: CASSQDTRDGRGYNNEQFF

V: TRBV5-1
D: .
size: .
J: TRBJ2-2
DNA: TGCGCCAGCAGCATCCGGGGCAGGGGGGACACCGGGGAGCTGTTTTTT
CDR3: CASSIRGRGDTGELFF

V: TRBV4-3
D: .
size: .
J: TRBJ2-6
DNA: TGCGCCAGCAGCCCCCCCAGGGGGGTCCCTGGGGCCAACGTCCTGACTTTC
CDR3: CASSPPRGVPGANVLTF

V: TRBV5-1
D: TRBD1
size: .
J: TRBJ1-2
DNA: TGCGCCAGCAGCGGGGACAGGGGTAACTATGGCTACACCTTC
CDR3: CASSGDRGNYGYTF

V: TRBV5-6
D: TRBD1
size: .
J: TRBJ2-7
DNA: TGTGCCAGCAGCTCAAAAGACAGGGTTCCCTACGAGCAGTACTTC
CDR3: CASSSKDRVPYEQYF

V: TRBV12-5
D: TRBD2
size: .
J: TRBJ2-7
DNA: TGTGCTAGTGGGACTAGCGGGAGATGGTACGAGCAGTACTTC
CDR3: CASGTSGRWYEQYF

V: TRBV29-1
D: TRBD1
size: .
J: TRBJ1-2
DNA: TGCAGCGTTAGACAGGGTGAGGGCTACACCTTC
CDR3: CSVRQGEGYTF

V: TRBV2
D: TRBD1
size: once
J: TRBJ1-1
DNA: TGTGCCAGCCGGCGGGACAGGGACACTGAAGCTTTCTTT
CDR3: CASRRDRDTEAFF

V: TRBV4-3
D: .
size: .
J: TRBJ2-1
DNA: TGCGCCAGCAGCCAGGTTGACGGCGGGCCCATGAATGAGCAGTTCTTC
CDR3: CASSQVDGGPMNEQFF

V: TRBV27
D: .
size: .
J: TRBJ2-2
DNA: TGTGCCAGCAGTTTAGGGGCCGCCGGGGAGCTGTTTTTT
CDR3: CASSLGAAGELFF

V: TRBV10-3
D: .
size: once
J: TRBJ2-3
DNA: TGTGCCATCAGTGAGTTAGGGGGGGGAAGCACAGATACGCAGTATTTT
CDR3: CAISELGGGSTDTQYF

V: TRBV20-1
D: TRBD1
size: .
J: TRBJ2-7
DNA: TGCAGTGTTCCACAGGGGTGCGAGCAGTACTTC
CDR3: CSVPQGCEQYF

V: TRBV30
D: TRBD1
size: .
J: TRBJ2-7
DNA: TGTGCCTGGAGTGGGCCCCAGGGGGCGTACGAGCAGTACTTC
CDR3: CAWSGPQGAYEQYF

V: TRBV20-1
D: .
size: .
J: TRBJ2-7
DNA: TGCAGTGCGTCTGACAGGCACGAGCAGTACTTC
CDR3: CSASDRHEQYF

V: TRBV11-2
D: .
size: once
J: TRBJ1-1
DNA: TGTGCCAGCAGCTTAGTATCGTCACGGTTCCAAGCTTTCTTT
CDR3: CASSLVSSRFQAFF

V: TRBV6-6
D: TRBD1
size: .
J: TRBJ1-1
DNA: TGTGCCAGCCTGGGACAGTACTCTGAAGCTTTCTTT
CDR3: CASLGQYSEAFF

V: TRBV27
D: TRBD2
size: once
J: TRBJ2-3
DNA: TGTGCCAGCAGTTTAAAACCCCGACTAGCGGGAGACCCCACCCCTAGGACAGATACGCAGTATTTT
CDR3: CASSLKPRLAGDPTPRTDTQYF

V: TRBV11-2
D: TRBD1
size: .
J: TRBJ1-1
DNA: TGTGCCAGCAGAAGACAGGGGGCCCCACGGGAAGCTTTCTTT
CDR3: CASRRQGAPREAFF

V: TRBV27
D: TRBD2
size: .
J: TRBJ2-7
DNA: TGTGCCAGCAGGGGCAGCGGGAGGACTTCCTACGAGCAGTACTTC
CDR3: CASRGSGRTSYEQYF

V: TRBV18
D: .
size: .
J: TRBJ2-7
DNA: TGTGCCAGCTCCGAAACCGAACACCGGGAGACCTACGAGCAGTACTTC
CDR3: CASSETEHRETYEQYF

V: TRBV5-1
D: TRBD1
size: .
J: TRBJ2-7
DNA: TGCGCCAGCAGCTTGTCGACAGGGGATCGTCGGGAGCAGTACTTC
CDR3: CASSLSTGDRREQYF